This TCR beta chain was recovered during a study of blood T cell repertoires in COVID-19. At the level of the study: The analysed material was cDNA or gDNA that came from T cells, B-cell-depleted T cells, or PBMCs.

This CDR3 is 15 amino acids long. Unmatched junction bases numbered 4, after V lost 0 bases and J lost 6 bases. Per germline, CDR1 SGHRS and CDR2 YFSETQ. Clones were sequenced by immunoSEQ multiplex PCR, and TCRdb holds only the in-frame ones, with some missing. The sample records 150,000 to 200,000 clones, 87% being singletons. Sequences were obtained from peripheral blood. This chain uses TRBV5-1 with TRBJ2-3, with TRBD2 identical over 10 bases. This receptor was obtained from a human donor in a cohort sampled during active COVID-19. The CDR3 bases are TGCGCCAGCAGCTTGGACGGGACTAGCGCCGATACGCAGTATTTT. Its protein product is CASSLDGTSADTQYF.